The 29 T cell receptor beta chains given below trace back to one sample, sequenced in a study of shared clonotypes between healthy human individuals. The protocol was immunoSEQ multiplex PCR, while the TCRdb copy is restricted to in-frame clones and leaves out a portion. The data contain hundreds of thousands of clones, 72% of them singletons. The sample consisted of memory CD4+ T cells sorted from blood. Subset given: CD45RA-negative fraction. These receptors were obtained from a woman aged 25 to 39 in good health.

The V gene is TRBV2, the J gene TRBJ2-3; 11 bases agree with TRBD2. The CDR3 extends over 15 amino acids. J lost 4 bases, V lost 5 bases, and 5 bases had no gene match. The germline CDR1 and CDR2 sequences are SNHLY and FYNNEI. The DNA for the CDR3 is TGTGCCAGCAGTATAGCGGGAGGGCCTCCAGATACGCAGTATTTT. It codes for CASSIAGGPPDTQYF.

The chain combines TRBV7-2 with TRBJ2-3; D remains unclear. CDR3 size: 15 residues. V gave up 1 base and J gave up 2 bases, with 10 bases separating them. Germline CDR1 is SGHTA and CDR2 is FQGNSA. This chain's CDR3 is CASSLDATYTDTQYF. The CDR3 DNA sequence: TGTGCCAGCAGCTTAGACGCGACTTACACAGATACGCAGTATTTT.

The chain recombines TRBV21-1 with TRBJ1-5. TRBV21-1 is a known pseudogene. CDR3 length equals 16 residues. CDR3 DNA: TGTGCCAGCAGCAAAGCCACCCACTATAGCAATCAGCCCCAGCATTTT. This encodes CASSKATHYSNQPQHF.

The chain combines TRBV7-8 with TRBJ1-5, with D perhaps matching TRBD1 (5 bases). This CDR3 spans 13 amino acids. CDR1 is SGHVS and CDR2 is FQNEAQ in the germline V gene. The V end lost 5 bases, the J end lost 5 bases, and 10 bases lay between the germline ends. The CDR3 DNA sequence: TGTGCCAGCAGCCAAGACAGTCATCAGCCCCAGCATTTT. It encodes CASSQDSHQPQHF.

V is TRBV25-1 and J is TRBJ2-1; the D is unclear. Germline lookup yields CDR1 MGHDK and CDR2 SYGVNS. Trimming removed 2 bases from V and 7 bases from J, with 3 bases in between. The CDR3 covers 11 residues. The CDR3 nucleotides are TGTGCCAGCAGTGAAGCAAATGAGCAGTTCTTC. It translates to CASSEANEQFF.

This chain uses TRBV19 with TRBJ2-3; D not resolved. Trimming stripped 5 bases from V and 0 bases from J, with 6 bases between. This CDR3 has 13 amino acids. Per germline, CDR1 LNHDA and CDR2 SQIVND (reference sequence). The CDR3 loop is CASSWVSTDTQYF. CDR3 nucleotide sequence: TGTGCCAGTAGTTGGGTCAGCACAGATACGCAGTATTTT.

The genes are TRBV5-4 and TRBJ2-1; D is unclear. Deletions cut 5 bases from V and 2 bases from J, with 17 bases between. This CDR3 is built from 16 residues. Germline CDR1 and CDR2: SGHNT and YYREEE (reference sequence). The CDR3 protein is CASSYDADLTYNEQFF. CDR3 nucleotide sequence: TGTGCCAGCAGTTACGACGCGGACCTCACCTACAATGAGCAGTTCTTC.

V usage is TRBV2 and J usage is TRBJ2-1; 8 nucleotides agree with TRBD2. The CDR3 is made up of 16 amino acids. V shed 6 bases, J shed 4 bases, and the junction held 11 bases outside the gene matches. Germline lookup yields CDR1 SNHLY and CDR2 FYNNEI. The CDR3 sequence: CASRSRGGSSYNEQFF. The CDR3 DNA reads TGTGCCAGCAGATCCCGGGGGGGTTCAAGTTACAATGAGCAGTTCTTC.

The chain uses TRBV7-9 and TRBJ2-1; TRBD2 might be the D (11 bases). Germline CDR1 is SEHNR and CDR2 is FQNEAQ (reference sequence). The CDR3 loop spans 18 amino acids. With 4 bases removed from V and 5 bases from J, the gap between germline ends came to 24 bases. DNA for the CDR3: TGTGCCAGCAGCTCCCCGGGACAGGGGACTAGCGGCAACAATGAGCAGTTCTTC. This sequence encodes CASSSPGQGTSGNNEQFF.

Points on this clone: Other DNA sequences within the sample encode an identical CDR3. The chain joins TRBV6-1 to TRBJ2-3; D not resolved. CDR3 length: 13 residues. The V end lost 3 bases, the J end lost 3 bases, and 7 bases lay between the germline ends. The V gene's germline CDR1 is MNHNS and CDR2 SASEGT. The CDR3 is CASSDSRTDTQYF. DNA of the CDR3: TGTGCCAGCAGTGACTCGCGAACAGATACGCAGTATTTT.

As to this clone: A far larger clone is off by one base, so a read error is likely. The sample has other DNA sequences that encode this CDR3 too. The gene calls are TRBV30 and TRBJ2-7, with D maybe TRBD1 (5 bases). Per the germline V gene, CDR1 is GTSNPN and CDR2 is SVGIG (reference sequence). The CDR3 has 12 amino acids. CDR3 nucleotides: TGTGTCCTCGACAGACGGACCTACGAGCAATACTTC. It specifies CVLDRRTYEQYF.

The CDR3 reads CASSYSSCWASDTYNEQFF. The CDR3 bases are TGTGCCAGCAGTTACTCGAGCTGTTGGGCTAGCGACACCTACAATGAGCAGTTCTTC. This chain connects TRBV6-7 to TRBJ2-1, with D perhaps matching TRBD2 (6 bases). TRBV6-7 is assigned to the ORF class and has an uncertain function. CDR3 size: 19 residues. V dropped 0 bases and J dropped 2 bases, with 20 bases sitting between them.

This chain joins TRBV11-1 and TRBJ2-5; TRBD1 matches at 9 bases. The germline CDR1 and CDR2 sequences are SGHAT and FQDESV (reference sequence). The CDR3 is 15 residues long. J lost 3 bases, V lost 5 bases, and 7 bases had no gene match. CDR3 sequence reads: CASSPGTGWKETQYF. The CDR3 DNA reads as TGTGCCAGCAGCCCCGGGACAGGGTGGAAAGAGACCCAGTACTTC.

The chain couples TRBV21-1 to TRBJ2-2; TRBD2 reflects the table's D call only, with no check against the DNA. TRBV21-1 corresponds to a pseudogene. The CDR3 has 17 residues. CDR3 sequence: CASSKAGLAGPTGELFF. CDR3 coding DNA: TGTGCCAGCAGCAAAGCCGGACTAGCGGGTCCCACCGGGGAGCTGTTTTTT.

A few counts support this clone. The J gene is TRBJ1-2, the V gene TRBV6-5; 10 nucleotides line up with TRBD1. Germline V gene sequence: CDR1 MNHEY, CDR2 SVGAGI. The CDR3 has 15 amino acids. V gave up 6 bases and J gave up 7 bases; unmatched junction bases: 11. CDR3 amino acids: CASRGQGTGEGGYTF. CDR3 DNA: TGTGCCAGCAGAGGTCAAGGGACAGGGGAAGGTGGCTACACCTTC.

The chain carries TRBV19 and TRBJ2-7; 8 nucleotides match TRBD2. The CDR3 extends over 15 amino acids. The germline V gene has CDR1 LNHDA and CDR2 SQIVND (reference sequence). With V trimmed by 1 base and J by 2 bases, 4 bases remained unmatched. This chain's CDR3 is CASSIAGGRTYEQYF. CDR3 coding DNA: TGTGCCAGTAGTATAGCCGGCGGGAGGACCTACGAGCAGTACTTC.

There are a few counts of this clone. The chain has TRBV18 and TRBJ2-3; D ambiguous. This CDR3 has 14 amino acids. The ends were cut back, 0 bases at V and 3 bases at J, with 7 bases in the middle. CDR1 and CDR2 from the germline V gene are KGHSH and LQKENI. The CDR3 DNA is TGTGCCAGCTCACCACCGACCGAGACAGATACGCAGTATTTT. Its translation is CASSPPTETDTQYF. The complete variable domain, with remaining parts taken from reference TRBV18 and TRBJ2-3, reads NAGVMQNPRHLVRRRGQEARLRCSPMKGHSHVYWYRQLPEEGLKFMVYLQKENIIDESGMPKERFSAEFPKEGPSILRIQQVVRGDSAAYFCASSPPTETDTQYFGPGTRLTVL.

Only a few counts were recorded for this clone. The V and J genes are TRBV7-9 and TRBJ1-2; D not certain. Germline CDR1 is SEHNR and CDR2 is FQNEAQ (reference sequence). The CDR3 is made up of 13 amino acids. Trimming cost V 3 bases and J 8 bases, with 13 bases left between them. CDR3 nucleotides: TGTGCCAGCAGCTTGTCGGTGGTAGGAGGCTACACCTTC. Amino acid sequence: CASSLSVVGGYTF.

The CDR3 here is CASSFAGVLSNEQFF. The CDR3, as DNA: TGTGCCAGCAGCTTCGCGGGAGTCCTTAGCAATGAGCAGTTCTTC. The rearrangement joins TRBV5-5 to TRBJ2-1, with TRBD2 matching 7 bases. With 2 bases clipped from V and 6 bases from J, the junction kept 8 bases outside the gene matches. The CDR3 is 15 amino acids. Germline V gene data show CDR1 as SGHKS and CDR2 as YYEKEE (reference sequence).

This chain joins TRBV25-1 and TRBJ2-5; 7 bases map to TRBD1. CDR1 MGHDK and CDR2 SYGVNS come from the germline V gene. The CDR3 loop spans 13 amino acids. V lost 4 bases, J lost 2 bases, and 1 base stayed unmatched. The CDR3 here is CASSGGQQETQYF. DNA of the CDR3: TGTGCCAGCAGTGGGGGACAGCAAGAGACCCAGTACTTC.

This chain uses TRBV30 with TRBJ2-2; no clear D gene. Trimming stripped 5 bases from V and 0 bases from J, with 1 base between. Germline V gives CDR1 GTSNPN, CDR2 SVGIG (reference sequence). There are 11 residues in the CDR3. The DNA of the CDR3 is TGTGCCTGGTCGAACACCGGGGAGCTGTTTTTT. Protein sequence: CAWSNTGELFF.

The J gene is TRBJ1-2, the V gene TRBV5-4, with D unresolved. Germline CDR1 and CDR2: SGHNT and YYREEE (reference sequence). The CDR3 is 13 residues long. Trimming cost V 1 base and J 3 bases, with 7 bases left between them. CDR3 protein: CASSLTDYYGYTF. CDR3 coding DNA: TGTGCCAGCAGCTTGACAGACTACTATGGCTACACCTTC.

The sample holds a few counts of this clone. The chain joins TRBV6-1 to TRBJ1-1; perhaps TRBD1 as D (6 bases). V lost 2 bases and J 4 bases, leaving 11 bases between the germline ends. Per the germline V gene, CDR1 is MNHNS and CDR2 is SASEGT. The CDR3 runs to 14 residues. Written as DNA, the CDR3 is TGTGCCAGCAGTGAAAAACAGGGATTCACTGAAGCTTTCTTT. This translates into CASSEKQGFTEAFF.

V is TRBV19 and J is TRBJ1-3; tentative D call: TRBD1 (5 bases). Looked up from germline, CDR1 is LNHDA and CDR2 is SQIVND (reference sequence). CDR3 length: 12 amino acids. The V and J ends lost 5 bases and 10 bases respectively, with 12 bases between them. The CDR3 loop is CASSSDGGTIYF. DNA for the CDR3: TGTGCCAGTAGTTCCGACGGGGGAACCATATATTTT.

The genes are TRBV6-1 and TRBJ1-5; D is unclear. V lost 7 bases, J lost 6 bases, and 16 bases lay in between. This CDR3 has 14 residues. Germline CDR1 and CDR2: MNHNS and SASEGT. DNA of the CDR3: TGTGCCAGCACCCTCACAGAGGCCGGTCAGCCCCAGCATTTT. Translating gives CASTLTEAGQPQHF.

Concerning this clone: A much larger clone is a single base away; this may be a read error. The CDR3 protein is CASSLTNTGELFF. CDR3 coding DNA: TGTGCCAGCAGCTTAACGAACACCGGGGAGCTGTTTTTT. V is TRBV7-7 and J is TRBJ2-2; D ambiguous. Germline lookup yields CDR1 SSHAT and CDR2 FNYEAQ (reference sequence). V was trimmed by 2 bases and J by 0 bases, leaving 1 base between them. The CDR3 is 13 amino acids. The whole variable domain, remainder taken from reference TRBV7-7 and TRBJ2-2, is GAGVSQSPRYKVTKRGQDVTLRCDPISSHATLYWYQQALGQGPEFLTYFNYEAQPDKSGLPSDRFSAERPEGSISTLTIQRTEQRDSAMYRCASSLTNTGELFFGEGSRLTVL.

The CDR3 protein is CASSGRTGRDQPQHF. The CDR3 DNA sequence: TGTGCCAGCAGTGGAAGGACGGGACGGGATCAGCCCCAGCATTTT. The gene calls are TRBV28 and TRBJ1-5, with a tentative D call TRBD1 (5 bases). Germline V gives CDR1 MDHEN, CDR2 SYDVKM. This CDR3 contains 15 residues. V was cut by 5 bases and J by 5 bases, with 16 bases left in between.

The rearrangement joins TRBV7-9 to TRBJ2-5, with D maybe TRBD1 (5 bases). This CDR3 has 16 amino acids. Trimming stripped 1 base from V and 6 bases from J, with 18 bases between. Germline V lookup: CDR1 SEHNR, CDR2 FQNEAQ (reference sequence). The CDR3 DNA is TGTGCCAGCAGCTTAGGGGCTGGCGAACACAGGCAGACCCAGTACTTC. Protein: CASSLGAGEHRQTQYF.

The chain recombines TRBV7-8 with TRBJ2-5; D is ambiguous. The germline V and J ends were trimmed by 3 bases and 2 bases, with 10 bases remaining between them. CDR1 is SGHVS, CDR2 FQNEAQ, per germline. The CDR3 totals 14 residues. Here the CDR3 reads CASSFQEWQETQYF. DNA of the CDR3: TGTGCCAGCAGCTTCCAGGAATGGCAAGAGACCCAGTACTTC. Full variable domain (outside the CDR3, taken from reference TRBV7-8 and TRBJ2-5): GAGVSQSPRYKVAKRGQDVALRCDPISGHVSLFWYQQALGQGPEFLTYFQNEAQLDKSGLPSDRFFAERPEGSVSTLKIQRTQQEDSAVYLCASSFQEWQETQYFGPGTRLLVL.